The sequence of this T cell receptor (beta chain) was determined in a study of shared clonotypes between healthy human individuals. Those who donated were healthy HIV-negative adults, with no recent acute infections or vaccinations reported. Only Caucasian adults living in Nashville, Tennessee served as donors. Evenly divided among several immunoSEQ plates was the genomic DNA of each subset. Sequencing was performed with immunoSEQ multiplex PCR; in TCRdb, only in-frame clones are kept and a portion is missing. The sample includes around 430,000 clones, roughly 80% of them seen just once. Sequenced material: PBMCs. The TCR was taken from a woman aged 40 to 50 in good health. Some clones in this sample may be carry-over from other donors' samples.

The CDR3 sequence: CASRRDREPNQPQHF. The DNA for the CDR3 is TGTGCCAGCAGGAGGGACAGGGAACCCAATCAGCCCCAGCATTTT. The V gene is TRBV2, the J gene TRBJ1-5, with 9 bases fitting TRBD1. The germline V gene encodes CDR1 SNHLY and CDR2 FYNNEI. The CDR3 extends over 15 amino acids. V was clipped by 6 bases and J by 3 bases; unmatched bases: 6.